This T cell receptor (beta chain) was sequenced for a study of control samples from healthy donors and cancer patients. The germline V and J ends were trimmed by 4 bases and 7 bases, with 14 bases remaining between them. CDR1 SGHRS and CDR2 YFSETQ come from the germline V gene. This CDR3 has 13 residues. Data came from immunoSEQ multiplex PCR; TCRdb stores just in-frame clones and leaves some out. The repertoire holds tens of thousands of clones, with roughly nine tenths as singletons. The chain has TRBV5-1 and TRBJ1-2, with D hard to call. The source of this sequence is a woman between 50 and 59 years old with colorectal cancer. Sequenced: PBMCs. The CDR3 region has the DNA TGCGCCAGCAGCCCGGACGGGAACACTGGCTACACCTTC. It translates to CASSPDGNTGYTF.